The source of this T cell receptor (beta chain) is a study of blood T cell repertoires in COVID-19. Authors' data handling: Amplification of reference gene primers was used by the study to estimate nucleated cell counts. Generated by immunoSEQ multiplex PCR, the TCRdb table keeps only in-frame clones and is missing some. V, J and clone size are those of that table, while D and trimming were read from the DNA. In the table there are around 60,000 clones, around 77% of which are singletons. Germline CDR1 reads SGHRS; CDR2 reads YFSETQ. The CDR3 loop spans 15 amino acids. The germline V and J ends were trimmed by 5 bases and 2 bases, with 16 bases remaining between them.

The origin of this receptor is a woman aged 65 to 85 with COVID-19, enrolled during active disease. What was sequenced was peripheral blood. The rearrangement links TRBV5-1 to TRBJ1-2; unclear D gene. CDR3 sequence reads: CASSPRGGSNYGYTF. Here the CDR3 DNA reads TGCGCCAGCAGTCCGAGAGGAGGCTCAAACTATGGCTACACCTTC.